The clone carrying this T cell receptor beta chain has a count of ten or more. Its antigen is not known. V lost 7 bases, J lost 4 bases, and 15 bases stayed unmatched. Germline V gene data show CDR1 as SGHTA and CDR2 as FQGNSA. The CDR3 extends over 16 amino acids. These data originate in a study of T cells in Graves' hyperthyroidism and ophthalmopathy. Study-wide context: The blood sample was taken at first diagnosis, before treatment began. Study results and caveats: In the blood, most expanded thyroid clonotypes above 0.001 appeared as well.

Disease duration was under 3 months in the ophthalmopathy patients, who also had a Clinical Activity Score of at least 3 and a NOSPECS grade of at least 4. Diagnostic assessment was based on clinical symptoms, serum thyroxine and TRAb, thyroid ultrasound and orbital computed tomography. Using RNA transcripts as the source, TCR beta CDR3 regions were amplified. The primer set for the first-round RT-PCR of the TCR CDR3 was HTBI. Using its own MiXCR run on the multiplex PCR reads, TCRdb lists one record per CDR3 protein. The table lists 200,000 to 250,000 distinct CDR3 sequences, about a sixth of them singletons, with 28% in the top ten.

V is TRBV7-2 and J is TRBJ2-5; 7 bases map to TRBD2. This TCR derives from a young woman with Graves' ophthalmopathy. The sample comprised blood. CDR3 nucleotides: TGTGCCAGCACCTTTGGGGGAGCGGGGTGGGGAGAGACCCAGTACTTC. Protein product: CASTFGGAGWGETQYF.